The 3 T cell receptor beta chains given below trace back to one sample, sequenced in a study of OX40 agonist ivuxolimab in advanced cancers. Assay: immunoSEQ multiplex PCR; the TCRdb copy retains only in-frame clones and omits some. The sample has tens of thousands of clones, about nine tenths seen once; the top ten hold 2% to 2.5%. The sequencing used CD4+ or CD8+ T cells sorted from blood, collected in a trial of the OX40 agonist ivuxolimab. The receptors were gathered from an adult with an advanced solid tumor such as melanoma, head and neck, liver or kidney cancer.

The rearrangement joins TRBV10-3 to TRBJ2-2; D might be TRBD1 (5 bases). The CDR3 length is 16 residues. The germline V and J ends were trimmed by 6 bases and 3 bases, with 17 bases remaining between them. Germline CDR1 reads ENHRY; CDR2 reads SYGVKD. The CDR3 protein is CAISPRPGSDTGELFF. The CDR3 DNA reads TGTGCCATCAGCCCCCGGCCAGGGTCGGACACCGGGGAGCTGTTTTTT.

The genes are TRBV19 and TRBJ2-2; weak D call: TRBD1 (5 bases). V was shortened by 4 bases and J by 4 bases, with 10 bases between the two germline ends. In germline, CDR1 is LNHDA, CDR2 SQIVND (reference sequence). This CDR3 is 14 amino acids long. The CDR3 loop is CASSTQGSTGELFF. The CDR3 coding sequence is TGTGCCAGTAGTACGCAGGGAAGCACCGGGGAGCTGTTTTTT.

The J gene is TRBJ1-1, the V gene TRBV21-1; the table gives TRBD1 as D, unverified against the DNA. TRBV21-1 is noted as a pseudogene. The CDR3 is 14 amino acids. The CDR3 region has the DNA TGTGCCAGCAGCAAGATAGACAGTCGACGCAAAGCTTTCTTT. Encoded protein: CASSKIDSRRKAFF.